This T cell receptor (beta chain) was sequenced for a study of T-cell reconstitution after alpha-beta-depleted transplantation in children. CDR1 and CDR2 (germline): MNHEY, SVGEGT. CDR3 size: 12 residues. Between the trimmed V and J ends, which lost 2 bases and 3 bases, there was a span of 4 bases. A TCRbeta library incorporating unique molecular identifiers was prepared. TCRdb recomputed calls from the PCR reads with MiXCR, one row per CDR3 protein. The top ten clones hold less than 2.5% of a sample with roughly 300,000 distinct CDR3 sequences, 10% of them seen once. The TCR comes from a human donor who donated a stem cell graft to a child with acute lymphoblastic leukemia. Sequencing was performed on PBMCs from the stem cell graft donor, taken from the stem cell graft. The rearrangement links TRBV6-2 or TRBV6-3 to TRBJ2-5; D unresolved. This CDR3 reads CASSYPKETQYF. CDR3 sequence (DNA): TGTGCCAGCAGTTACCCGAAAGAGACCCAGTACTTC.